These 24 T cell receptor beta chains came from one sample sequenced in a study of immune characterization of retroperitoneal liposarcoma. MiXCR, run by TCRdb on the PCR reads, gives a single entry per CDR3 protein. The profile covers about 5,100 distinct CDR3 sequences, with approximately 32% appearing a single time and 28% taken by the ten largest. Material for sequencing was tumor tissue. The receptors were sampled from a female donor with retroperitoneal liposarcoma.

This clonotype turned up a few times. As DNA, the CDR3 is TGTGCCAGCAGTTACCACGGCTCAGGGGGCCATGGCTACACCTTC. This encodes CASSYHGSGGHGYTF. This sequence joins TRBV6-6 and TRBJ1-2; 8 nucleotides align to TRBD1. CDR1 and CDR2 (germline): MNHNY, SVGAGI (reference sequence). The CDR3 extends over 15 amino acids. The trim removed 2 bases at V and 6 bases at J, leaving 8 bases unmatched.

By its share, this clonotype is medium-sized. The V gene is TRBV7-8, the J gene TRBJ1-4; D might be TRBD1 (5 bases). Trimming left V 5 bases short and J 5 bases short, with 12 bases between. The CDR3 sequence is 14 residues long. The germline gives CDR1 SGHVS, CDR2 FQNEAQ. As DNA, the CDR3 is TGTGCCAGCAGCCCGACAGAAACCAATGAAAAACTGTTTTTT. Amino acid sequence: CASSPTETNEKLFF.

In its sample, this clonotype was seen many times. This chain joins TRBV7-2 and TRBJ2-3; maybe TRBD2 (5 bases). V shed 2 bases and J shed 1 base, with 13 bases lying between them. The germline gives CDR1 SGHTA, CDR2 FQGNSA. The CDR3 sequence is 16 residues long. CDR3 nucleotide sequence: TGTGCCAGCAGCTTATTAGCGCGGCCTGGCACAGATACGCAGTATTTT. Translating it yields CASSLLARPGTDTQYF.

By sample fraction, this clonotype is medium-sized (0.01 to 0.1%). CDR3 DNA: TGTGCCAGCAGTTTTGGGGGGACAACTCCAGAGACCCAGTACTTC. Its translation: CASSFGGTTPETQYF. The rearrangement joins TRBV12-3 or TRBV12-4 to TRBJ2-5; D could derive from TRBD1 or TRBD2 (6 bases each). The germline V and J ends were trimmed by 3 bases and 4 bases, with 15 bases remaining between them. CDR3 size: 15 residues.

The chain recombines TRBV10-1 with TRBJ2-3, with D perhaps assigned TRBD1 or TRBD2 (5 bases each). This CDR3 region has 12 residues. Per germline, CDR1 WNHNN and CDR2 SYGVQD (reference sequence). V lost 0 bases to trimming and J lost 9 bases, with 7 bases between them. The CDR3 coding sequence is TGCGCCAGCAGTGAGTCATGGGGGACGCAGTATTTT. It is translated as CASSESWGTQYF.

A remark on this clonotype: Without the conserved terminal phenylalanine or tryptophan, this CDR3 likely stems from a read error. No DNA is shown, since the ends of the CDR3 on it are uncertain; the CDR3 is the one TCRdb lists. CDR3 loop: CASSYSSQ. This chain links TRBV6-5 with TRBJ2-6. With termini counted, the CDR3 has 8 amino acids. Germline V gene sequence: CDR1 MNHEY, CDR2 SVGAGI.

This clonotype came up a few times. The V call is TRBV6-1, the J call TRBJ2-5; 14 nucleotides align to TRBD2. The J call may be mistaken, given a closer DNA end match to TRBJ2-7. CDR1 is MNHNS, CDR2 SASEGT, per germline. This CDR3 has 15 amino acids. The CDR3 protein is CASRETSGRVDEQYF. In nucleotides, the CDR3 is TGTGCCAGCAGGGAGACTAGCGGGAGGGTGGACGAGCAGTACTTC.

This clonotype was seen repeatedly, ten times or more. The chain links TRBV7-6 to TRBJ1-1; D unresolved. Trimming left V 1 base short and J 4 bases short, with 13 bases between. The V gene's germline CDR1 is SGHVS and CDR2 FNYEAQ. This CDR3 has 15 residues. CDR3 DNA: TGTGCCAGCAGCTTAGTGTCCAGGCTGGCCACTGAAGCTTTCTTT. This codes for CASSLVSRLATEAFF.

This clonotype has just a few counts. The rearrangement uses TRBV14 and TRBJ2-1; TRBD2 is a possible D gene (5 bases). Germline assignment: CDR1 SGHDN and CDR2 FVKESK. The CDR3 contains 14 residues. The V gene lost 0 bases and the J gene lost 6 bases, with 9 bases spanning the gap. The CDR3 region has the DNA TGTGCCAGCAGCCAAGAGGGAGCTCTCAATGAGCAGTTCTTC. It yields the protein CASSQEGALNEQFF.

There are a few counts of this clonotype. The J gene is TRBJ2-4, the V gene TRBV11-3, with D unresolved. V gave up 5 bases and J gave up 0 bases, with 20 bases separating them. Germline-derived CDR1 and CDR2 are SGHNT and YENEEA. The CDR3 contains 18 residues. CDR3 in DNA: TGTGCCAGCAGCCCGGTTTATTGCCCCTGGCTAGCCAAAAACATTCAGTACTTC. Translating it yields CASSPVYCPWLAKNIQYF.

The CDR3 coding sequence is TGCGCCAGCAGCGGAAAGGACAGGGTGGAAGAGACCCAGTACTTC. Protein: CASSGKDRVEETQYF. This sequence joins TRBV5-1 and TRBJ2-5; the match to TRBD1 covers 8 bases. The germline gives CDR1 SGHRS, CDR2 YFSETQ. This CDR3 is built from 15 residues. V was pared by 4 bases and J by 3 bases, with 8 bases of the junction left unmatched. The whole variable domain, filled in from reference TRBV5-1 and TRBJ2-5, reads KAGVTQTPRYLIKTRGQQVTLSCSPISGHRSVSWYQQTPGQGLQFLFEYFSETQRNKGNFPGRFSGRQFSNSRSEMNVSTLELGDSALYLCASSGKDRVEETQYFGPGTRLLVL.

The rearrangement links TRBV7-9 to TRBJ1-2; D is ambiguous. The V end was cut by 4 bases, the J end by 0 bases, with 24 bases between. Germline CDR1 is SEHNR and CDR2 is FQNEAQ (reference sequence). There are 19 residues in the CDR3. CDR3 nucleotides: TGTGCCAGCAGCTACCGGGGTATGGGAGAGGCCACCTCTAACTATGGCTACACCTTC. This translates into CASSYRGMGEATSNYGYTF.

Remarks on this clonotype: Sequence at one end of the junction differs from germline and may be a read error. The chain couples TRBV12-3 or TRBV12-4 to TRBJ2-2, with TRBD1 matching 8 bases. The CDR3 is 16 residues long. CDR3 coding DNA: TGTGCCAGCACTTTACAGACAGGGGTAGGGACCGGGGAGCTGTTTTTT. Translation gives CASTLQTGVGTGELFF.

This clonotype was observed many times. The chain employs TRBV11-3 and TRBJ2-1; possibly TRBD2 for D (5 bases). Germline lookup yields CDR1 SGHNT and CDR2 YENEEA. V was clipped by 5 bases and J by 5 bases, with 13 bases between them. The CDR3 runs to 14 residues. CDR3 region: CASSPREGNNEQFF. CDR3 DNA: TGTGCCAGCAGCCCCCGCGAGGGTAACAATGAGCAGTTCTTC.

Judged by abundance, this clonotype is large. This chain connects TRBV12-3 or TRBV12-4 to TRBJ2-1; tentative D call: TRBD2 (5 bases). V was pared by 2 bases and J by 12 bases, with 11 bases between. The CDR3 sequence is 12 residues long. The CDR3 DNA reads as TGTGCCAGCAGTTTAATGACCGAGGGGCAGTTCTTC. Its protein is CASSLMTEGQFF.

This clonotype was observed a single time. This sequence joins TRBV29-1 and TRBJ2-2; weak D call: TRBD2 (5 bases). This CDR3 comprises 14 residues. The germline V gene has CDR1 SQVTM and CDR2 ANQGSEA. V lost 0 bases and J 8 bases, leaving 13 bases between the germline ends. CDR3: CSVEDTGKLGELFF. Written as DNA, the CDR3 is TGCAGCGTTGAAGATACGGGGAAGCTTGGGGAGCTGTTTTTT.

A few counts support this clonotype. The V gene is TRBV4-1, the J gene TRBJ2-1; TRBD2 matches 10 bases. The DNA end lines up better with TRBJ2-7; the J call may be wrong. The germline gives CDR1 MGHRA, CDR2 YSYEKL. The CDR3 consists of 14 residues. The DNA of the CDR3 is TGCGCCAGCCACCCTAGCGGGAGTTACAATGAGCAGTACTTC. Amino acids: CASHPSGSYNEQYF.

The CDR3 nucleotides are TGTGCCAGCAGTTACTCTATCAGTAGCGGAGGCGATGAGCAGTACTTC. Protein: CASSYSISSGGDEQYF. This sequence joins TRBV6-6 and TRBJ2-5; tentatively, D is TRBD2 (6 bases). The V gene lost 0 bases and the J gene lost 11 bases, with 22 bases spanning the gap. The CDR3 consists of 16 residues. Germline V gene lookup returns CDR1 MNHNY and CDR2 SVGAGI (reference sequence).

This clonotype appeared many times. V gene TRBV11-2 combines with J gene TRBJ2-3; 7 positions match TRBD2. V lost 5 bases, J lost 6 bases, and 8 bases stayed unmatched. The CDR3 is 14 amino acids. Germline lookup yields CDR1 SGHAT and CDR2 FQNNGV. Here the CDR3 DNA reads TGTGCCAGCAGCCCCGGGAGGTTTGAGGATACGCAGTATTTT. It translates to CASSPGRFEDTQYF.

Here the CDR3 DNA reads TGTGCCGGACAGGGGCGGAACACCGGGGAGCTGTTTTTT. Protein product: CAGQGRNTGELFF. V and J are TRBV6-1 and TRBJ2-2; TRBD1 agrees at 9 bases. This CDR3 region has 13 residues. Germline CDR1 MNHNS, CDR2 SASEGT. The junction had 2 bases not matched to a gene; V was cut back by 11 bases and J by 1 base.

By share, this clonotype counts as medium-sized. V and J are TRBV12-3 or TRBV12-4 and TRBJ2-1; 7 bases map to TRBD2. V lost 7 bases to trimming and J lost 0 bases; unmatched junction nucleotides: 6. This CDR3 contains 15 residues. CDR3 in amino acids: CASKVAGDSYNEQFF. CDR3 DNA: TGTGCCAGCAAGGTTGCGGGGGACTCCTACAATGAGCAGTTCTTC.

The gene calls are TRBV27 and TRBJ1-1; D unclear. The CDR3 contains 15 residues. The ends were cut back, 6 bases at V and 0 bases at J, with 14 bases in the middle. Germline V gives CDR1 MNHEY, CDR2 SMNVEV (reference sequence). CDR3: CASSRSTGLNTEAFF. Here the CDR3 DNA reads TGTGCCAGCAGCCGCTCCACTGGCTTGAACACTGAAGCTTTCTTT.

This clonotype was counted ten times or more. The chain joins TRBV12-3 or TRBV12-4 to TRBJ2-5; D might be TRBD2 (6 bases). The CDR3 length is 15 residues. With 5 bases removed from V and 2 bases from J, the gap between germline ends came to 15 bases. The CDR3 sequence: CASSTDLGGQETQYF. In nucleotides, the CDR3 is TGTGCCAGCAGTACCGACCTCGGGGGACAAGAGACCCAGTACTTC.

This clonotype was detected many times. The genes are TRBV11-2 and TRBJ1-1; D may be TRBD1 (6 bases). CDR1 is SGHAT, CDR2 FQNNGV, per germline. This CDR3 spans 18 amino acids. Trimming removed 1 base from V and 1 base from J, with 19 bases in between. For the CDR3, the DNA is TGTGCCAGCAGCTTAGTACGGCCAAGCGACAGGACGAACACTGAAGCTTTCTTT. Its translation is CASSLVRPSDRTNTEAFF.